Shown below are 20 T cell receptor beta chains from a single sample sequenced in a study of T cells in Graves' hyperthyroidism and ophthalmopathy. The investigators amplified TCR beta CDR3 regions from RNA transcripts. Carried out on the TCR CDR3, a first-round RT-PCR used the HTBI primer set. TCRdb reprocessed the multiplex PCR reads via MiXCR and lists one record per CDR3 protein. The sample records under 600,000 distinct CDR3 sequences, roughly 16% being singletons. The sample consisted of blood. The origin of the receptors is a woman in her thirties or forties with Graves' ophthalmopathy.

V usage is TRBV20-1 and J usage is TRBJ2-7; 16 bases are a match to TRBD2. The CDR3 loop spans 16 amino acids. J was trimmed by 1 base and V by 6 bases; bases with no gene match: 6. Germline CDR1 reads DFQATT; CDR2 reads SNEGSKA (reference sequence). The DNA of the CDR3 is TGCAGTGCAGAGGGACTAGCGGGAGGGTTGTCCTACGAGCAGTACTTC. Residues: CSAEGLAGGLSYEQYF.

In its sample, this clonotype was seen many times. CDR3 DNA: TGTGCCAGCAGCCGGACAGGGGAAGATCAGCCCCAGCATTTT. Translation gives CASSRTGEDQPQHF. This chain joins TRBV11-2 and TRBJ1-5, with 9 positions matching TRBD1. The CDR3 covers 14 residues. Germline V lookup: CDR1 SGHAT, CDR2 FQNNGV. Germline trimming cut 5 bases from V and 5 bases from J; bases unmatched to any gene: 4. The full variable domain, in which reference TRBV11-2 and TRBJ1-5 provide the parts outside the CDR3, is EAGVAQSPRYKIIEKRQSVAFWCNPISGHATLYWYQQILGQGPKLLIQFQNNGVVDDSQLPKDRFSAERLKGVDSTLKIQPAKLEDSAVYLCASSRTGEDQPQHFGDGTRLSIL.

The sample holds a few counts of this clonotype. The CDR3 here is CASDQRNGGNEQFF. DNA of the CDR3: TGTGCCAGTGATCAGCGGAATGGGGGCAATGAGCAGTTCTTC. The chain carries TRBV19 and TRBJ2-1; the D gene could be TRBD1 or TRBD2 (5 bases each). V was shortened by 8 bases and J by 6 bases, with 17 bases between the two germline ends. CDR3 length equals 14 residues. Per the germline V gene, CDR1 is LNHDA and CDR2 is SQIVND (reference sequence).

This clonotype came up a few times. The rearrangement links TRBV5-4 to TRBJ2-5; D could derive from TRBD1 or TRBD2 (5 bases each). CDR3 length: 15 residues. V was clipped by 0 bases and J by 7 bases, with 16 bases between them. CDR1 is SGHNT, CDR2 YYREEE, per germline (reference sequence). CDR3 DNA: TGTGCCAGCAGCTTGGGTGGCCTTGGGGACGTGACCCAGTACTTC. It translates to CASSLGGLGDVTQYF.

V gene TRBV4-1 combines with J gene TRBJ2-7; D not certain. This CDR3 is built from 16 residues. V was clipped by 3 bases and J by 4 bases, with 19 bases between them. Germline V gives CDR1 MGHRA, CDR2 YSYEKL. CDR3 sequence (DNA): TGCGCCAGCAGCCAGATCTACATCCCGACGTCGTACGAGCAGTACTTC. This translates into CASSQIYIPTSYEQYF.

The V call is TRBV12-3 or TRBV12-4, the J call TRBJ1-1; 8 bases align to TRBD1. This CDR3 has 15 amino acids. V shed 0 bases, J shed 4 bases, and the junction held 4 bases outside the gene matches. The CDR3 region has the DNA TGTGCCAGCAGTTTAGCCGGGACAGGCCCCACTGAAGCTTTCTTT. Protein sequence: CASSLAGTGPTEAFF.

V usage is TRBV12-3 or TRBV12-4 and J usage is TRBJ2-5; D might be TRBD1 (6 bases). The CDR3 extends over 16 amino acids. Trimming took 7 bases from V and 5 from J, leaving 23 bases between them. The CDR3 is CASTHEGVQGRETQYF. The CDR3 DNA sequence: TGTGCCAGCACACATGAGGGAGTACAGGGCCGGGAGACCCAGTACTTC.

The chain carries TRBV5-4 and TRBJ2-1, with D uncertain. Trimming stripped 7 bases from V and 0 bases from J, with 11 bases between. Germline values: CDR1 SGHNT, CDR2 YYREEE (reference sequence). This CDR3 is 14 amino acids long. In DNA form, the CDR3 reads TGTGCCAGCGGGCGCCTGAGCTCCTACAATGAGCAGTTCTTC. This codes for CASGRLSSYNEQFF.

This clonotype has only a few counts. The chain uses TRBV6-1 and TRBJ2-1, with 8 bases that match TRBD2. J lost 1 base, V lost 4 bases, and 6 bases had no gene match. This CDR3 has 16 amino acids. CDR1 is MNHNS and CDR2 is SASEGT in the germline V gene. The CDR3 nucleotides are TGTGCCAGCAGTGGTCGGTTAGCGGGGTCCTACAATGAGCAGTTCTTC. This gives the protein CASSGRLAGSYNEQFF.

This clonotype was seen repeatedly, ten times or more. V and J are TRBV12-3 or TRBV12-4 and TRBJ1-4; D is possibly TRBD1 (5 bases). This CDR3 contains 16 residues. With 5 bases removed from V and 5 bases from J, the gap between germline ends came to 18 bases. CDR3 DNA: TGTGCCAGCAGTCCTGGACACCTCGCACGCAATGAAAAACTGTTTTTT. Translation gives CASSPGHLARNEKLFF.

In its sample, this clonotype was seen a few times. This chain uses TRBV20-1 with TRBJ2-3, with D perhaps given as TRBD1 or TRBD2 (5 bases each). The CDR3 loop spans 12 amino acids. The germline gives CDR1 DFQATT, CDR2 SNEGSKA (reference sequence). V was trimmed by 5 bases and J by 5 bases, leaving 11 bases between them. CDR3 bases: TGCAGTGCTTCTGAGAGGGGAGATACGCAGTATTTT. As protein: CSASERGDTQYF.

V usage is TRBV7-2 and J usage is TRBJ2-1; D might be TRBD1 or TRBD2, each matching 5 bases. V lost 3 bases to trimming and J lost 5 bases, with 17 bases between them. The CDR3 length is 16 residues. CDR1 and CDR2 (germline): SGHTA, FQGNSA. Here the CDR3 reads CASSLGDGLAHNEQFF. The CDR3 nucleotides are TGTGCCAGCAGCTTGGGGGACGGCCTGGCCCACAATGAGCAGTTCTTC.

This clonotype was counted ten times or more. The rearrangement uses TRBV28 and TRBJ2-2; D perhaps matches TRBD2 (6 bases). Germline V gene data show CDR1 as MDHEN and CDR2 as SYDVKM. The CDR3 runs 16 residues. V lost 3 bases, J lost 7 bases, and 18 bases lay in between. This chain's CDR3 is CASSFGSRGFIGELFF. CDR3 DNA sequence: TGTGCCAGCAGTTTTGGGAGTCGGGGGTTCATCGGGGAGCTGTTTTTT.

This clonotype has at least ten counts. CDR3 sequence: CASSRGQGTTNSPLHF. CDR3 DNA sequence: TGCGCCAGCAGCAGGGGACAGGGAACAACGAATTCACCCCTCCACTTT. The chain joins TRBV5-1 to TRBJ1-6, with 9 positions matching TRBD1. Germline V lookup: CDR1 SGHRS, CDR2 YFSETQ. The J segment lost 7 bases and the V segment lost 4 bases, leaving 9 bases of the junction unmatched. The CDR3 loop spans 16 amino acids.

Many counts were recorded for this clonotype. J is TRBJ2-1 and V is TRBV5-1; D gene uncertain. This CDR3 is 13 amino acids long. Trimming stripped 5 bases from V and 7 bases from J, with 13 bases between. Germline CDR1 and CDR2: SGHRS and YFSETQ. The DNA for the CDR3 is TGCGCCAGCAGGGGGATAAAGTTAAATGAGCAGTTCTTC. Amino acids: CASRGIKLNEQFF.

There are many counts of this clonotype. This chain links TRBV28 with TRBJ2-1; the match to TRBD1 covers 7 bases. Germline CDR1 is MDHEN and CDR2 is SYDVKM. J was trimmed by 1 base and V by 7 bases; bases with no gene match: 10. CDR3 length: 16 amino acids. DNA of the CDR3: TGTGCCAGCACCGATGGGACAGCGCTGTCCTACAATGAGCAGTTCTTC. Its protein is CASTDGTALSYNEQFF.

This clonotype has ten or more counts. V usage is TRBV2 and J usage is TRBJ2-1; 11 bases agree with TRBD2. Germline V lookup: CDR1 SNHLY, CDR2 FYNNEI. This CDR3 contains 16 residues. The J segment lost 2 bases and the V segment lost 3 bases, leaving 3 bases of the junction unmatched. CDR3 sequence (DNA): TGTGCCAGCAGTGAGGATAGCGGGAGGGCCTACAATGAGCAGTTCTTC. Protein sequence: CASSEDSGRAYNEQFF.

This clonotype was found many times. V is TRBV20-1 and J is TRBJ2-7, with TRBD2 matching 14 bases. Losses at the gene ends were 0 bases for V and 4 bases for J; bases not matched to a gene: 5. Germline-derived CDR1 and CDR2 are DFQATT and SNEGSKA (reference sequence). This CDR3 has 16 amino acids. CDR3 in DNA: TGCAGTGCTAGAGATGGGACTAGCGGGAGCTGGTACGAGCAGTACTTC. This translates into CSARDGTSGSWYEQYF.

The V call is TRBV28, the J call TRBJ2-7; TRBD2 matches 7 bases. The CDR3 runs 14 residues. Trimming took 6 bases from V and 5 from J; bases not matched to a gene: 10. The germline V gene has CDR1 MDHEN and CDR2 SYDVKM. The CDR3 bases are TGTGCCAGCAGCGGACTAGTCTTCAAGAACGAGCAGTACTTC. Translating it yields CASSGLVFKNEQYF.

This clonotype has ten or more counts. This rearrangement joins TRBV6-1 to TRBJ1-1, with D perhaps matching TRBD1 (6 bases). CDR3 length: 14 residues. Trimming removed 6 bases from V and 0 bases from J, with 11 bases in between. In germline, CDR1 is MNHNS, CDR2 SASEGT. CDR3 loop: CASRTGDMNTEAFF. DNA for the CDR3: TGTGCCAGCAGGACAGGTGATATGAACACTGAAGCTTTCTTT.